These T cell receptor beta chains were read from a single sample in a study of OX40 agonist ivuxolimab in advanced cancers. Repertoires were generated with immunoSEQ multiplex PCR, while TCRdb's copy carries only in-frame clones and drops some. The table includes around 140,000 clones, about 92% detected once. The starting material was CD4+ or CD8+ T cells sorted from blood, obtained in a trial of the OX40 agonist ivuxolimab. These receptors all stem from an adult with an advanced solid tumor such as melanoma, head and neck, liver or kidney cancer. The CDR3 runs from the conserved cysteine through the conserved F or W. The order of the fields is CDR3 protein, V gene.

CATMGGSYNEQFF	TRBV10-1
CAISESIIAGGTTYEQYF	TRBV10-3
CASSQTGTGSPGNTEAFF	TRBV5-1
CASSLRQGGTEAFF	TRBV5-1
CASSCGPEGNTEAFF	TRBV10-1
CAISPTGGKNTEAFF	TRBV10-3
CASSILGDPEAFF	TRBV19
CASSPVNSNYGYTF	TRBV6-5
CASSQELGHREGPFGGYTF	TRBV4-1
CASSATSATYNEQFF	TRBV4-2
CASSPPLAITGELFF	TRBV9
CASRSGQGVGGYTF	TRBV28
CASSLVNEQFF	TRBV7-6
CASSASGLGPTNEKLFF	TRBV2
CASSPIPGTQETQYF	TRBV18
CASSLSRGDTEAFF	TRBV7-3
CASSLALAGGEQYF	TRBV5-1
CASSRWDGTGELFF	TRBV18
CASSGSSGNSYEQYF	TRBV27
CASSPGQLAKNIQYF	TRBV19
CASSPEGWGSTSNTEAFF	TRBV19
CASSLTPPGSSQETQYF	TRBV7-3
CASSLAGTGANVLTF	TRBV7-2